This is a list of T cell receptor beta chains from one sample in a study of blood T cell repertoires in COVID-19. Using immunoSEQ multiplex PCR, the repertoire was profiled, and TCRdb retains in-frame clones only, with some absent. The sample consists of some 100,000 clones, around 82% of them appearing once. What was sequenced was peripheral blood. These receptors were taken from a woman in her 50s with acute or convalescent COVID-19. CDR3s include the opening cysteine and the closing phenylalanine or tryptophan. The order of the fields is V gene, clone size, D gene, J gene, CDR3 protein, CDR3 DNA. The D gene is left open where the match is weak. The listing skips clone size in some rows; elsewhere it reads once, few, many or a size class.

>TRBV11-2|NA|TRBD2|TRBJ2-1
CASSLGPSGTFVGEQFF
TGTGCCAGCAGCTTAGGGCCTAGCGGGACCTTTGTGGGTGAGCAGTTCTTC
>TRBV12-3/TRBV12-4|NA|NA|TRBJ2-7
CASSLGTSYEQYF
TGTGCCAGCAGTTTAGGTACTTCCTACGAGCAGTACTTC
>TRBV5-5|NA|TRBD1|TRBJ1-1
CASSPGQGPEAFF
TGTGCCAGCAGCCCAGGACAGGGTCCTGAAGCTTTCTTT
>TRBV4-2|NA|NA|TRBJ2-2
CASSQDPVPGELFF
TGTGCCAGCAGCCAAGATCCGGTTCCCGGGGAGCTGTTTTTT
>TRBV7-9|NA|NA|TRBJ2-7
CASSLGGGSYEQYF
TGTGCCAGCAGCTTGGGGGGAGGCTCCTACGAGCAGTACTTC
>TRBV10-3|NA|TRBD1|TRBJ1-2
CAISETGQGGGYTF
TGTGCCATCAGTGAGACAGGACAGGGGGGTGGCTACACCTTC
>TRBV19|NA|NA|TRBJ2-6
CASSPDRGTSGANVLTF
TGTGCCAGTAGCCCCGATAGGGGGACCTCTGGGGCCAACGTCCTGACTTTC
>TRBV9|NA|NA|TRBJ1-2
CASSQEVGNYGYTF
TGTGCCAGCAGTCAAGAGGTCGGAAACTATGGCTACACCTTC
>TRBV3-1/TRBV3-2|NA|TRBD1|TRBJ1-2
CASSHWRGQEYGYTF
TGTGCCAGCAGCCATTGGAGGGGACAGGAATATGGCTACACCTTC
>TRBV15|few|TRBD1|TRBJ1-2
CATSSRTGAYGYTF
TGTGCCACCAGCAGTCGAACAGGGGCTTATGGCTACACCTTC
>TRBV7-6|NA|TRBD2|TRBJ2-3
CASSPLGEAGLYDTQYF
TGTGCCAGCAGCCCGCTGGGGGAAGCGGGGCTTTATGATACGCAGTATTTT
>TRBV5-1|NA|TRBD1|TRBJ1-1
CASSLTGQGGTEAFF
TGCGCCAGCAGCTTAACCGGACAGGGGGGCACTGAAGCTTTCTTT
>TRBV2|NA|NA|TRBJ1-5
CASSPEGGLQPQHF
TGTGCCAGCAGCCCCGAGGGGGGGCTGCAGCCCCAGCATTTT
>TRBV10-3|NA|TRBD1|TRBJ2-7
CAIRGDRKYYEQYF
TGTGCCATCAGGGGGGACAGGAAGTACTACGAGCAGTACTTC
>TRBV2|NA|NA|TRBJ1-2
CASSGPNYGYTF
TGTGCCAGCAGTGGTCCAAACTATGGCTACACCTTC
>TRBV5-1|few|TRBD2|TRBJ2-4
CASSLMGTGGDIQYF
TGCGCCAGCAGCTTAATGGGGACGGGAGGGGACATTCAGTACTTC
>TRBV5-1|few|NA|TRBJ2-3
CASSEGIGGPSTDTQYF
TGCGCCAGCAGCGAGGGGATCGGGGGACCTAGCACAGATACGCAGTATTTT
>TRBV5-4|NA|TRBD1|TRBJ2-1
CASSPRTGTYNEQFF
TGTGCCAGCAGCCCTCGGACAGGGACCTACAATGAGCAGTTCTTC
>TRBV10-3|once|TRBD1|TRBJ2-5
CAISNGQGTGETQYF
TGTGCCATCAGCAACGGACAGGGAACGGGAGAGACCCAGTACTTC
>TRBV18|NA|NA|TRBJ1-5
CASSPNFAVRTQPQHF
TGTGCCAGCTCACCAAATTTTGCAGTAAGAACTCAGCCCCAGCATTTT
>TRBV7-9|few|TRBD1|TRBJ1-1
CASSAGGNTEAFF
TGTGCCAGCAGCGCAGGGGGAAACACTGAAGCTTTCTTT
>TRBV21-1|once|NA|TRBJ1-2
CASSIKLWPSNYGYTF
TGTGCCAGCAGCATTAAGTTGTGGCCGTCTAACTATGGCTACACCTTC
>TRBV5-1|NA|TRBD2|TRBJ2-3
CASSPLTSGADTQYF
TGCGCCAGCAGCCCACTTACTAGCGGGGCAGATACGCAGTATTTT
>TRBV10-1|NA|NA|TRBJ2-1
CASGSYNEQFF
TGCGCCTCGGGGTCGTACAATGAGCAGTTCTTC
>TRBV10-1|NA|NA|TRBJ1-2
CASSDTASWEGYGYTF
TGCGCCAGCAGTGATACGGCATCTTGGGAGGGCTATGGCTACACCTTC
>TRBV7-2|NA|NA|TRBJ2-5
CASSLAPGPWETQYF
TGTGCCAGCAGCTTAGCCCCGGGTCCCTGGGAGACCCAGTACTTC
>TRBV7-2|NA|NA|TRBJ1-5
CASSFDPGDQPQHF
TGTGCCAGCAGCTTTGATCCGGGGGATCAGCCCCAGCATTTT
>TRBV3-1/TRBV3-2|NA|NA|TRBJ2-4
CASSQGARRKNIQYF
TGTGCCAGCAGCCAAGGGGCCAGGCGTAAAAACATTCAGTACTTC
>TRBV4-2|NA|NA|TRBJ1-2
CASSQERLDYGYTF
TGTGCCAGCAGCCAAGAGCGTTTGGACTATGGCTACACCTTC
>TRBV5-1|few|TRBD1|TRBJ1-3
CASSLSWDRGWGGNTIYF
TGCGCCAGCAGCTTGTCCTGGGACAGGGGATGGGGAGGAAACACCATATATTTT
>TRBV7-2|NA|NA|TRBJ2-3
CASSSRGAGGTDTQYF
TGTGCCAGCAGCTCCCGTGGGGCAGGGGGGACAGATACGCAGTATTTT
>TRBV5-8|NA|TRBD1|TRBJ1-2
CASSLRFTGGANYGYTF
TGTGCCAGCAGCCTAAGATTTACAGGGGGCGCTAACTATGGCTACACCTTC
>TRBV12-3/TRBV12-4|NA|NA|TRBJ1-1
CASSRGTEAFF
TGTGCCAGCAGTAGGGGGACTGAAGCTTTCTTT
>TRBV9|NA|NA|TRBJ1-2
CASSPDLTNYGYTF
TGTGCCAGCAGCCCGGACTTGACTAACTATGGCTACACCTTC
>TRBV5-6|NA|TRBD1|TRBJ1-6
CASRQGSSYNSPLHF
TGTGCCAGCCGACAGGGGAGCTCCTATAATTCACCCCTCCACTTT
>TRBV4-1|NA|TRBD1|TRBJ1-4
CASSRQGEINEKLFF
TGCGCCAGCAGCCGACAGGGGGAAATTAATGAAAAACTGTTTTTT
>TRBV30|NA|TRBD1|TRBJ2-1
CAWSAPGTGIGEQFF
TGTGCCTGGAGTGCCCCCGGGACAGGGATCGGTGAGCAGTTCTTC
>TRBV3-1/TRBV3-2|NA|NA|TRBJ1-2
CASTINGQTNYGYTF
TGTGCCAGCACCATAAACGGACAGACTAACTATGGCTACACCTTC
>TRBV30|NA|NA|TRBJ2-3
CAWSTGGTGLKRRQYF
TGTGCCTGGAGTACGGGGGGGACAGGGTTGAAGCGGAGGCAGTATTTT
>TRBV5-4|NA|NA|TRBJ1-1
CASSSRARAEAFF
TGTGCCAGCAGTTCGAGAGCACGAGCTGAAGCTTTCTTT
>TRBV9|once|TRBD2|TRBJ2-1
CASSVEAGGHNEQFF
TGTGCCAGCAGCGTAGAAGCGGGGGGCCACAATGAGCAGTTCTTC
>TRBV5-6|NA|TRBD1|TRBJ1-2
CASTEGQGNYGYTF
TGTGCCAGCACCGAGGGACAGGGGAACTATGGCTACACCTTC
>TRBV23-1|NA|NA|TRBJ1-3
CASIKGTNGHRGRLSGNTIYF
TGCGCCAGCATCAAAGGGACCAACGGACACCGGGGGAGGCTCTCTGGAAACACCATATATTTT
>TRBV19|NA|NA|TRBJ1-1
CASRVGGNTEAFF
TGTGCCAGTAGAGTGGGGGGAAACACTGAAGCTTTCTTT
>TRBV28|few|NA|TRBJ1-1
CASSLVGGPNTEAFF
TGTGCCAGCAGTTTGGTGGGGGGGCCGAACACTGAAGCTTTCTTT
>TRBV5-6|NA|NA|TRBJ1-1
CASTRLMNTEAFF
TGTGCCAGCACCCGACTTATGAACACTGAAGCTTTCTTT
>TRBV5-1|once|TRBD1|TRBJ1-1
CASSPGTGAQLTF
TGCGCCAGCAGCCCGGGGACAGGGGCCCAGCTGACTTTT
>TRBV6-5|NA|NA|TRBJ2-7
CASSQSQGNGYEQYF
TGTGCCAGCAGCCAATCACAGGGAAACGGCTACGAGCAGTACTTC
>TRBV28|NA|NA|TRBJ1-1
CASSTSQRNTEAFF
TGTGCCAGCAGTACTTCACAGAGGAACACTGAAGCTTTCTTT
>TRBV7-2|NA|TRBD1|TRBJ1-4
CASSPTPGQGYEKLFF
TGTGCCAGCAGCCCGACGCCGGGACAGGGTTATGAAAAACTGTTTTTT
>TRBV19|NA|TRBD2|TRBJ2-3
CASGLANTQYF
TGTGCCAGTGGACTAGCAAATACGCAGTATTTT
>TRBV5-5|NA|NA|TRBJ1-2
CASSLEELYGYTF
TGTGCCAGCAGCTTGGAGGAGCTCTATGGCTACACCTTC
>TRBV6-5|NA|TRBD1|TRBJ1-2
CASGYEGADTF
TGTGCCAGCGGTTATGAGGGGGCGGACACCTTC
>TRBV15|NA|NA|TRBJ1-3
CATSRGQFISGNTIYF
TGTGCCACCAGCAGAGGACAGTTCATATCTGGAAACACCATATATTTT
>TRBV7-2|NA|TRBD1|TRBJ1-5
CASSLGQGGLQPQHF
TGTGCCAGCAGCTTGGGACAGGGAGGACTTCAGCCCCAGCATTTT
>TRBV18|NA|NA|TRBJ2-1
CASSPYGAGTYNEQFF
TGTGCCAGCTCACCATACGGGGCGGGGACTTACAATGAGCAGTTCTTC
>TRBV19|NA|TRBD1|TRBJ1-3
CASSTTGTVTTIYF
TGTGCCAGTAGTACCACCGGGACAGTCACCACCATATATTTT